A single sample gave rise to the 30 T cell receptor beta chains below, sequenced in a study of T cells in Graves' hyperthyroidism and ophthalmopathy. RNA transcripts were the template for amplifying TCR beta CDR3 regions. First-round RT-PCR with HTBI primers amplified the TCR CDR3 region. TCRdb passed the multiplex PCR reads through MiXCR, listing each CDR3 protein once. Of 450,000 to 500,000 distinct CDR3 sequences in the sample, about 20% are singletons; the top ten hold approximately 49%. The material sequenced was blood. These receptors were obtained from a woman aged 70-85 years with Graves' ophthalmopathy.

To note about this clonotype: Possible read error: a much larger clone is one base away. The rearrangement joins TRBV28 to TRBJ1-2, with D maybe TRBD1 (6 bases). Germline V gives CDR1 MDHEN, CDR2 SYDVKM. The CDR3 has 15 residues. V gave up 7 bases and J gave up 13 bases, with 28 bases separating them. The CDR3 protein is CASTLGTEAGGLSTF. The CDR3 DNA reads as TGTGCCAGCACCTTAGGTACCGAGGCCGGGGGCTTATCCACCTTC.

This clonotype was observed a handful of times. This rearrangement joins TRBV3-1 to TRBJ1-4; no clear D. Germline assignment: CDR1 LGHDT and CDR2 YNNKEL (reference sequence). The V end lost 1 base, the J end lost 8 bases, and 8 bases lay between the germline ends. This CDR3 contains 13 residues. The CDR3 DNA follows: TGTGCCAGCAGCCAAGGGAGTGGGGAAAAACTGTTTTTT. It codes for CASSQGSGEKLFF.

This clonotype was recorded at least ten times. CDR3 sequence (DNA): TGTGCCAGCAGCCCGGCCTCCGCGCTAGCGGGGGGCAATGAGCAGTTCTTC. Amino acid sequence: CASSPASALAGGNEQFF. This chain connects TRBV7-2 to TRBJ2-1; 11 bases match TRBD2. The CDR3 consists of 17 residues. With V trimmed by 5 bases and J by 6 bases, 12 bases remained unmatched. Germline CDR1 and CDR2: SGHTA and FQGNSA.

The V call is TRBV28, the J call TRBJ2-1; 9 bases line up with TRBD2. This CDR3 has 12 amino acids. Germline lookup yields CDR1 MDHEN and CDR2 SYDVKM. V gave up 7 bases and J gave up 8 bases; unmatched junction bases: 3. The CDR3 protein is CASKPSGDEQFF. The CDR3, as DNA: TGTGCCAGCAAACCTAGCGGGGATGAGCAGTTCTTC.

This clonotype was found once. CDR3 in amino acids: CASSIIGGANVNTEAFF. DNA of the CDR3: TGTGCCAGTAGTATTATAGGGGGCGCAAACGTGAACACTGAAGCTTTCTTT. This chain uses TRBV19 with TRBJ1-1, with TRBD1 matching 7 bases. The V gene's germline CDR1 is LNHDA and CDR2 SQIVND (reference sequence). The CDR3 spans 17 residues. V trimming: 3 bases; J trimming: 0 bases; junction bases outside the gene matches: 10.

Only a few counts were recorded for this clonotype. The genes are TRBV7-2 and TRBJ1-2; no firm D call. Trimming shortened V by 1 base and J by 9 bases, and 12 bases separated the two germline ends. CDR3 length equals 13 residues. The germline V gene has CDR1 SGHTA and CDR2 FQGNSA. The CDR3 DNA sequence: TGTGCCAGCAGCTTAGTGCAGGAAAGAAGCTACACCTTC. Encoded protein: CASSLVQERSYTF.

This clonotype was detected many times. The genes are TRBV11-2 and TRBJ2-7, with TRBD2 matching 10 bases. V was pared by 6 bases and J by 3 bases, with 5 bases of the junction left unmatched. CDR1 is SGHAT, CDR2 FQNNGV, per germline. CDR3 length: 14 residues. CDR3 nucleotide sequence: TGTGCCAGCAGTCCCGGGACTAGCGACTACGAGCAGTACTTC. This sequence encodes CASSPGTSDYEQYF.

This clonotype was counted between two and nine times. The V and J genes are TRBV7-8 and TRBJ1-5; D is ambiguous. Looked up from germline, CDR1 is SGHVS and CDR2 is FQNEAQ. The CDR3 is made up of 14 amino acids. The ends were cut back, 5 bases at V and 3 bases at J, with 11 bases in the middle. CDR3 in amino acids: CASSPPPANQPQHF. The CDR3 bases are TGTGCCAGCAGCCCCCCACCCGCCAATCAGCCCCAGCATTTT.

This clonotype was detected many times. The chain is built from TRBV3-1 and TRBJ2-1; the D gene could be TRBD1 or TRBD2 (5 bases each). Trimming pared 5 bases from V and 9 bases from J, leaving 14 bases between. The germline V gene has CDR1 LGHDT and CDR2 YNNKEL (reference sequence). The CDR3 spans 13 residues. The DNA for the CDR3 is TGTGCCAGCAGCTACACCGACAGCGGTGAGCAGTTCTTC. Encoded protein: CASSYTDSGEQFF.

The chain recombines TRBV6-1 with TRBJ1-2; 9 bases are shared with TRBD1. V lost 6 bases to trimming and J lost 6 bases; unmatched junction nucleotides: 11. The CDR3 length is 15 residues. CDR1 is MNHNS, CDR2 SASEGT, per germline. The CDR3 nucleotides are TGTGCCAGCAGCCTTGCCGGACAGGGGATTGATGGCTACACCTTC. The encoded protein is CASSLAGQGIDGYTF.

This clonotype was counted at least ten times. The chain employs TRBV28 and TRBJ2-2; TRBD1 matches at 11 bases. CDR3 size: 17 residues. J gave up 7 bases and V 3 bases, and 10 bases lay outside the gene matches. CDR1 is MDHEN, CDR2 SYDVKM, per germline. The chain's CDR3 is CASSFWGQGVSDGELFF. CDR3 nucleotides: TGTGCCAGCAGTTTTTGGGGACAGGGGGTTTCAGACGGGGAGCTGTTTTTT.

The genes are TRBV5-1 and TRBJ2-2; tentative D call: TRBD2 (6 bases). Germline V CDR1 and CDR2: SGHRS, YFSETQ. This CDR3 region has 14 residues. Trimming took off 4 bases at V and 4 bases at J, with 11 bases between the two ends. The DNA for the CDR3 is TGCGCCAGCAGCCGTGGGGGGTTCACCGGGGAGCTGTTTTTT. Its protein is CASSRGGFTGELFF.

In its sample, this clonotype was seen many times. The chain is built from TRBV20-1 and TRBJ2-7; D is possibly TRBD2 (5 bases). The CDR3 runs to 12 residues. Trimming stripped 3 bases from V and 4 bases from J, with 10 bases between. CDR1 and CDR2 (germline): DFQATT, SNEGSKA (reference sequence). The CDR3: CSASLGGYEQYF. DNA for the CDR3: TGCAGTGCTAGTTTAGGCGGGTACGAGCAGTACTTC.

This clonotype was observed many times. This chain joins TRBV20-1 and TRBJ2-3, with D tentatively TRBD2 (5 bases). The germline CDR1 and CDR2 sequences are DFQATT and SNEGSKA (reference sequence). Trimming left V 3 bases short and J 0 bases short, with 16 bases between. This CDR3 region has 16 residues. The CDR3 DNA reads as TGCAGTGCTAGCCGAGGAGGCGGTCGGAGCACAGATACGCAGTATTTT. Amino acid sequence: CSASRGGGRSTDTQYF.

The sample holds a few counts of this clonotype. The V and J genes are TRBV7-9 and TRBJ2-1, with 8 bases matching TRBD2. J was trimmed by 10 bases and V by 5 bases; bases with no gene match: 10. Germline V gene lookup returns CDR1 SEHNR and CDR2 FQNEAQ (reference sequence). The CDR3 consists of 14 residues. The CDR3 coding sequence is TGTGCCAGCAGCCGTCGACTAGCGCGAGAAGAGCAGTTCTTC. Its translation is CASSRRLAREEQFF.

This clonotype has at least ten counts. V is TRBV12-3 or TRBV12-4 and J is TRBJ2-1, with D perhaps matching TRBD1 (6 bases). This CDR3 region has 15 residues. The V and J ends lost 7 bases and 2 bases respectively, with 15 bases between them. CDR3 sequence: CASTIPGTTYNEQFF. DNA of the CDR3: TGTGCCAGCACCATTCCCGGGACAACCTACAATGAGCAGTTCTTC.

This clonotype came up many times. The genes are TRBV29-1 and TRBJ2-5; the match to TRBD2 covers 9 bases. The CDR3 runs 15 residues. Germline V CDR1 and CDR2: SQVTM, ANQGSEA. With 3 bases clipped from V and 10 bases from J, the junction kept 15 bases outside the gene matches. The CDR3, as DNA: TGCAGCGTTGACAAGGGTAGCGGGAGTCCGATAGTCCAGTACTTC. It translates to CSVDKGSGSPIVQYF.

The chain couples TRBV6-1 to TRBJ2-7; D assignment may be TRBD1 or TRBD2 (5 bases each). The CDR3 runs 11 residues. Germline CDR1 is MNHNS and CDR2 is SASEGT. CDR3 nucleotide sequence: TGTGCTTCTGGGGGATGGAACGAGCAGTACTTC. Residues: CASGGWNEQYF.

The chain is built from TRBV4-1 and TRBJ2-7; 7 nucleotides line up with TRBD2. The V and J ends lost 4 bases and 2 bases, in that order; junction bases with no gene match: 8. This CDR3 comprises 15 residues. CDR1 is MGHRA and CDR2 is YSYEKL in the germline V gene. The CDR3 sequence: CASSPRVAGTYEQYF. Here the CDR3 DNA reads TGCGCCAGCAGCCCCCGGGTAGCGGGTACCTACGAGCAGTACTTC.

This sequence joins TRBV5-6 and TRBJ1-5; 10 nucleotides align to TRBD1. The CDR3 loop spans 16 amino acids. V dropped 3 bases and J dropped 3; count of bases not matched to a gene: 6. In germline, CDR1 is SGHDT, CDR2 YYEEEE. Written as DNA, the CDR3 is TGTGCCAGCAGCTCGGGGACAGGGGCCTTCAATCAGCCCCAGCATTTT. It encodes CASSSGTGAFNQPQHF.

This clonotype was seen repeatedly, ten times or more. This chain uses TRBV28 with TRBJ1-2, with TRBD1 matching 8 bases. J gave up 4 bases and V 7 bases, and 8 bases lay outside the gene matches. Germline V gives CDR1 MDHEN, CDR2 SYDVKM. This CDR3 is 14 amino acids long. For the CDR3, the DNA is TGTGCCAGCAATCAGGGGGCGCAAGTCTATGGCTACACCTTC. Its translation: CASNQGAQVYGYTF.

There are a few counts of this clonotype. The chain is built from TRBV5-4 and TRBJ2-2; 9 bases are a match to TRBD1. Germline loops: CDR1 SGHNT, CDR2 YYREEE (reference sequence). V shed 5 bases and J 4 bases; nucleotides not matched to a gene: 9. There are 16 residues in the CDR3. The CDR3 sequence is CASSWATGGFTGELFF. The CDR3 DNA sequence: TGTGCCAGCAGTTGGGCGACAGGGGGGTTCACCGGGGAGCTGTTTTTT. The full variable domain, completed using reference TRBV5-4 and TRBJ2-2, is ETGVTQSPTHLIKTRGQQVTLRCSSQSGHNTVSWYQQALGQGPQFIFQYYREEENGRGNFPPRFSGLQFPNYSSELNVNALELDDSALYLCASSWATGGFTGELFFGEGSRLTVL.

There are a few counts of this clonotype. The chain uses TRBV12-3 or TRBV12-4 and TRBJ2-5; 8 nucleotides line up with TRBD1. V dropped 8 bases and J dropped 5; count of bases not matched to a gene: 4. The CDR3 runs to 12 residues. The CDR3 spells CASGQGGETQYF. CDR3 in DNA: TGTGCCAGCGGACAGGGAGGTGAGACCCAGTACTTC.

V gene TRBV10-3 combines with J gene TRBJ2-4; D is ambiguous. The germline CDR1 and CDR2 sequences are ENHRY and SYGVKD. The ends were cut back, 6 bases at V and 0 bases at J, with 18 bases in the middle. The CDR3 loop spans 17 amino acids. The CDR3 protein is CAISHHGLDKAKNIQYF. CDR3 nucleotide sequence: TGTGCCATCAGCCACCACGGGCTCGACAAAGCCAAAAACATTCAGTACTTC.

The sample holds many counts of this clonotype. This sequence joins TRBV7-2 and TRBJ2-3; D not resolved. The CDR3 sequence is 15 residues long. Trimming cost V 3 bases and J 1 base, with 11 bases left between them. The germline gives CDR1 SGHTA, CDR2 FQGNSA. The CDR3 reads CASSFGSKGTDTQYF. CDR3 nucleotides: TGTGCCAGCAGCTTTGGCAGCAAGGGCACAGATACGCAGTATTTT. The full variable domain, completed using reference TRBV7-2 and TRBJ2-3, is GAGVSQSPSNKVTEKGKDVELRCDPISGHTALYWYRQSLGQGLEFLIYFQGNSAPDKSGLPSDRFSAERTGGSVSTLTIQRTQQEDSAVYLCASSFGSKGTDTQYFGPGTRLTVL.

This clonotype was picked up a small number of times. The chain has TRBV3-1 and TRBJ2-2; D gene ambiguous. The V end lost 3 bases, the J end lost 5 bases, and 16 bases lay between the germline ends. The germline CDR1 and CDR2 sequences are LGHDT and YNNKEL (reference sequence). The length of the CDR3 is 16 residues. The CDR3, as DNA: TGTGCCAGCAGCCAGGGCACACGCTTTCGGACCGGGGAGCTGTTTTTT. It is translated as CASSQGTRFRTGELFF.

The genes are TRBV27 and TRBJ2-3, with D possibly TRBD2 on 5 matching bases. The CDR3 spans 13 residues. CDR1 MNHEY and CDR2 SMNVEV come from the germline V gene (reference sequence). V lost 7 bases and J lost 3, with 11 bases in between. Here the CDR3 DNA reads TGTGCCAGCACCCTCCGGGGAACAGATACGCAGTATTTT. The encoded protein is CASTLRGTDTQYF.

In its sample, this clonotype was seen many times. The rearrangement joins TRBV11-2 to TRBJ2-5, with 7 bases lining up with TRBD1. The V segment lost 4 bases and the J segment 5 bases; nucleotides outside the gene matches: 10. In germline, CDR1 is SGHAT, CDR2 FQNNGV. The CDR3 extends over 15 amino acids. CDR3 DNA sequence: TGTGCCAGCAGCTCTGTCGGGACAGTCGGGGAGACCCAGTACTTC. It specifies CASSSVGTVGETQYF.

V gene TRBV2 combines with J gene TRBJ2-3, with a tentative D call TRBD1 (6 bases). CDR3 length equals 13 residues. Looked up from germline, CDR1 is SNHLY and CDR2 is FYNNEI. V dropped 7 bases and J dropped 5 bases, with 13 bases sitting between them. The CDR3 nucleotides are TGTGCCAGCACACAGGGATTGAGAGATACGCAGTATTTT. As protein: CASTQGLRDTQYF. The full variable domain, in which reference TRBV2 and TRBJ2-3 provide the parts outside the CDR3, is EPEVTQTPSHQVTQMGQEVILRCVPISNHLYFYWYRQILGQKVEFLVSFYNNEISEKSEIFDDQFSVERPDGSNFTLKIRSTKLEDSAMYFCASTQGLRDTQYFGPGTRLTVL.

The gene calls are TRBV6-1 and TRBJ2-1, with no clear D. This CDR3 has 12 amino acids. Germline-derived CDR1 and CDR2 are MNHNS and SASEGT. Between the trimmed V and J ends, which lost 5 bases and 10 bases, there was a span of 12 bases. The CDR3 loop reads CASSSNVREQFF. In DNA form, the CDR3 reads TGTGCCAGCAGTTCCAACGTCAGAGAGCAGTTCTTC.